This T cell receptor beta chain was observed in a study of blood T cells in healthy people across ages. Primers used in a second PCR of roughly 7 to 11 cycles were a sample-barcoded 5' primer and a J-beta primer mix. TCRdb ran MiXCR on the 5' RACE reads and lists one entry per CDR3 protein. This table holds 790,000 or so distinct CDR3 sequences, approximately 60% found once. This clonotype was seen once. What was sequenced was blood. The TCR sequence derives from a man aged 35 to 55 in good health.

In nucleotides, the CDR3 is TGTGCCAGCAACTTGAGCAGGGGCTCCTATAATTCACCCCTCCACTTT. Translation gives CASNLSRGSYNSPLHF. The genes are TRBV28 and TRBJ1-6, with D possibly being TRBD1 (6 bases). The CDR3 totals 16 residues. V gave up 7 bases and J gave up 0 bases, with 13 bases separating them. From germline, CDR1 is MDHEN and CDR2 SYDVKM.